This T cell receptor (beta chain) came from a study of blood T cell dynamics during melanoma immunotherapy. Across the study: First-line therapy was either pembrolizumab or nivolumab with ipilimumab for metastatic melanoma.

Time point defined: pre-treatment baseline. One draw preceded checkpoint blockade; another followed its first cycle at week 3. No patient had earlier systemic cancer treatment, concurrent immunosuppressants, or another active cancer. A fixed DNA input of roughly 0.35 ug was used per bulk PBMC sample. The table came from immunoSEQ multiplex PCR; TCRdb's copy has only in-frame clones and leaves some out. The sample includes 8,000 or so clones, 70% to 85% of them seen just once. Material: blood, obtained from a patient treated with checkpoint blockade. The TCR was taken from a human donor with melanoma.

The CDR3 protein is CASSPGGGPNQPQHF. In DNA, the CDR3 is TGTGCCAGCAGCCCCGGTGGGGGACCCAATCAGCCCCAGCATTTT. The chain is built from TRBV7-9 and TRBJ1-5; D might be TRBD1 (5 bases). The length of the CDR3 is 15 residues. Trimming left V 5 bases short and J 3 bases short, with 14 bases between. Germline lookup yields CDR1 SEHNR and CDR2 FQNEAQ (reference sequence).